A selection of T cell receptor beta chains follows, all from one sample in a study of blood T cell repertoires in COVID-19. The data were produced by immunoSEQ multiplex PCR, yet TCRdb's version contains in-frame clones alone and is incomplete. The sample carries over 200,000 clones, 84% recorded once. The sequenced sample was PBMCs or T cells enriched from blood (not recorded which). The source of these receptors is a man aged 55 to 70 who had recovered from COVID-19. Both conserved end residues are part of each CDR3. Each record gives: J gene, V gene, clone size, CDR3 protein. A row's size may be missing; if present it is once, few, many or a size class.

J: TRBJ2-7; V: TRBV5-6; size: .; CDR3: CASSLGREAYEQYF
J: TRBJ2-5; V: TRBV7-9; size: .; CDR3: CASSLGDRGGQETQYF
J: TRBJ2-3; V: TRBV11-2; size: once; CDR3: CASSLDSRGGPTDTQYF
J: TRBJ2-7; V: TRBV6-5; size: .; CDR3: CATDGTGLYEQYF
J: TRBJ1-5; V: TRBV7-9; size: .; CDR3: CAHRGLSNQPQHF
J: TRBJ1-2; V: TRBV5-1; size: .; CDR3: CASSFEGPTGNGYGYTF
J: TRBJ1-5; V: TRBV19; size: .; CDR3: CATTNTGVNQPQHF
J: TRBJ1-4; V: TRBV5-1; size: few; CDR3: CASSQGQGFATNEKLFF
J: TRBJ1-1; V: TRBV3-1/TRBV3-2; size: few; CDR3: CASSQEYRATEAFF
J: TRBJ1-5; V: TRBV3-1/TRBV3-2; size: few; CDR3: CASSQAGGRGQPQHF
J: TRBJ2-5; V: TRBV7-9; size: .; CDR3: CASSPRGETQYF
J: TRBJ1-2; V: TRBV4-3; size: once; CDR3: CASSQGQGHGYTF
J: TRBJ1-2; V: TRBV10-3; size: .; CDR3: CAISGGTARTNYGYTF
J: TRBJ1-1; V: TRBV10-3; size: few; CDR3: CAISETGNTEAFF
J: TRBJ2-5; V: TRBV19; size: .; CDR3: CASKGLGQGAYGETQYF
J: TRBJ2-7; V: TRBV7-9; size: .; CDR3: CASSPSGGFPYEQYF
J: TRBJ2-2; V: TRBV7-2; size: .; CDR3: CASSHSGATGELFF
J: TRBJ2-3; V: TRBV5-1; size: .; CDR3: CASSPTTSGGNTDTQYF
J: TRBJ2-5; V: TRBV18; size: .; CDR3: CASSPAGLETQYF
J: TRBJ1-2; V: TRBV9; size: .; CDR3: CASSVGEGVRAYGYTF
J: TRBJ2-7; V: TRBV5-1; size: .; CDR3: CASSEPGQAYEQYF
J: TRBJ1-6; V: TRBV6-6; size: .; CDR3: CASSDGTDLSPLHF
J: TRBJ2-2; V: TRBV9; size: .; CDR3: CASSVSLDRDTGELFF
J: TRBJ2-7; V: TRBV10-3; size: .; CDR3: CAISESSQGGSYEQYF
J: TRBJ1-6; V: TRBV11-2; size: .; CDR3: CASSLGVGWPSESPLHF
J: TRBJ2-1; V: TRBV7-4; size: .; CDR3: CASSKTSGESEYEQFF
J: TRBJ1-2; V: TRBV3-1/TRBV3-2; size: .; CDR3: CASRQRGDYGYTF
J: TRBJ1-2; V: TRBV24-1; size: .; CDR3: CATSDSGFYGYTF
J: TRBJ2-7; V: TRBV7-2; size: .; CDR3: CASSPPQAVSSYEQYF
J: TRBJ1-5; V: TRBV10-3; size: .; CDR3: CAISEGGNQPQHF
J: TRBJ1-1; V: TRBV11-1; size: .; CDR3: CASSSGQGESTKAFF
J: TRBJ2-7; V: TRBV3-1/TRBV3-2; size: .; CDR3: CASSQVVLESSYEQYF
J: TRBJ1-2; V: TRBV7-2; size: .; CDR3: CASSLGTGIYYGYTF
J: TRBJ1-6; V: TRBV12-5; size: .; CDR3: CASGTGDSYNSPLHF
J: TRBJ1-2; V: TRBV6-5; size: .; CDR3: CASSYSEGNGYTF
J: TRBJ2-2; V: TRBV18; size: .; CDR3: CASSPLRGGNTGELFF
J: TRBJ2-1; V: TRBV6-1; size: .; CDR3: CASSETARGPHNEQFF
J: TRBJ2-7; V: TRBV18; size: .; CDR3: CASSPGTSGSYEQYF
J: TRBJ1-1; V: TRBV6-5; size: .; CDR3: CASKQGNTEAFF
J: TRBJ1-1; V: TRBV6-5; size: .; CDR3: CASNRDRGNTEAFF
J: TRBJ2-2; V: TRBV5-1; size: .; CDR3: CASSGGGSFTGELFF
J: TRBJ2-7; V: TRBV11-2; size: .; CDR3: CASSQRRVGEQYF
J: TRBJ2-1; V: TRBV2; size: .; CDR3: CASSPPRGVYNEQFF
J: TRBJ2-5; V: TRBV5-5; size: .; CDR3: CASSFVGGTPETQYF
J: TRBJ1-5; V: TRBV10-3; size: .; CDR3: CAISDPGQGNQPQHF
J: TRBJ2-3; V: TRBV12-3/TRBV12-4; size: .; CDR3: CASSLTGTDTQYF
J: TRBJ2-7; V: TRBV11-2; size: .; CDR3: CASSSQGGFYEQYF
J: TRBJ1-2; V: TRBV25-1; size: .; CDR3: CASSEWGNTDRDGYTF
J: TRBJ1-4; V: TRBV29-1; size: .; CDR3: CSVELGQTNEKLFF
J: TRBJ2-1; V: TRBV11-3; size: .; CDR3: CASRTGINEQFF
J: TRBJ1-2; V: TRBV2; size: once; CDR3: CASSLFEGGYTF
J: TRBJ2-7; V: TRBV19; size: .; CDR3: CASSRDTNSYEQYF
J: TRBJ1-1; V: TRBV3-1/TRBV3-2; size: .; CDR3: CASSHPHRGNTEAFF